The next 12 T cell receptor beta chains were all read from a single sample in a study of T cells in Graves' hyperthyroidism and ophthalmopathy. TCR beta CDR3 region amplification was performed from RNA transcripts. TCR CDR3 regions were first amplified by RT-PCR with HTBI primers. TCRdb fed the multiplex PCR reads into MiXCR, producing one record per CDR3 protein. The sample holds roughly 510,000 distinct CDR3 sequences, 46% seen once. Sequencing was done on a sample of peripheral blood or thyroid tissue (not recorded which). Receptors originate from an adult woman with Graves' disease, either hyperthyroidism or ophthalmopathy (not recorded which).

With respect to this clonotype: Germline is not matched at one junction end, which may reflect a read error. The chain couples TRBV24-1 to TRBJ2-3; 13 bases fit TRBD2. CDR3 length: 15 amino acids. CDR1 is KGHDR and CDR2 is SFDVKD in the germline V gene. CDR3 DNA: TGTGCCAGCAGTGATCGACTAGCGGGAGGCGATACGCAGTATTTT. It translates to CASSDRLAGGDTQYF.

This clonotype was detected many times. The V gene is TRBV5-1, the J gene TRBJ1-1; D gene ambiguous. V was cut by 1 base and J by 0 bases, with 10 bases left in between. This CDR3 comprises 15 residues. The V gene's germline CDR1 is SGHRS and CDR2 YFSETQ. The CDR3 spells CASSLNSGMNTEAFF. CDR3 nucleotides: TGCGCCAGCAGCTTGAACAGCGGTATGAACACTGAAGCTTTCTTT.

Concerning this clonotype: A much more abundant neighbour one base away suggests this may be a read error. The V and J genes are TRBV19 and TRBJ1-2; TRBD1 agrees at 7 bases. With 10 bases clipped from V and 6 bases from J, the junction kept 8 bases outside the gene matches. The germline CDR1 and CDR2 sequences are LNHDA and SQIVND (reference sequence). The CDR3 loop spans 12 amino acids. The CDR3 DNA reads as TGTGCCACAAAGGCAGGGGGGAATGGCTACACCTTC. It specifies CATKAGGNGYTF.

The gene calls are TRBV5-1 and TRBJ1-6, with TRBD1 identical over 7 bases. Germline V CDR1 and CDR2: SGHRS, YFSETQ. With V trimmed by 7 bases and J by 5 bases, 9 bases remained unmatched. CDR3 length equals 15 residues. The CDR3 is CASSLRTGNNSPLHF. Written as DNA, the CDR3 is TGCGCCAGCTCACTACGGACAGGCAATAATTCACCCCTCCACTTT.

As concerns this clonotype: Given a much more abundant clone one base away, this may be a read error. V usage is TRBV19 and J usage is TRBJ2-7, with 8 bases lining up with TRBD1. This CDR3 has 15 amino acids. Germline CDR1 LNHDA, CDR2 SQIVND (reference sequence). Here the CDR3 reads CASRKAPGGSFEQYF. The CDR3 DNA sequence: TGTGCCAGTAGGAAAGCTCCAGGGGGCTCCTTCGAGCAGTACTTC.

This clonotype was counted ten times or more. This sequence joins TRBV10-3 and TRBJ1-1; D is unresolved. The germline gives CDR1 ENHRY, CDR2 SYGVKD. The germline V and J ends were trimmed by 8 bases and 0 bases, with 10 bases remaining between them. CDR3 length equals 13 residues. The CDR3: CAISDLLNTEAFF. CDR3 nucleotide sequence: TGTGCCATCTCCGACCTCCTGAACACTGAAGCTTTCTTT.

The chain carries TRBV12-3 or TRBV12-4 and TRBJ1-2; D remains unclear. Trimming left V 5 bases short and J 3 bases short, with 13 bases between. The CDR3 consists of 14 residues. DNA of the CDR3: TGTGCCAGCAGTACCCGACTAGCCTACTATGGCTACACCTTC. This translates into CASSTRLAYYGYTF.

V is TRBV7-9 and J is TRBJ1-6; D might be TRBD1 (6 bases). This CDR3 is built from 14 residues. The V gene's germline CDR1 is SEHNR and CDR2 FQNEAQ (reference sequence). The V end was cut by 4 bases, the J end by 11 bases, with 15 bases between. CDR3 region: CASSSRDKRTPLHF. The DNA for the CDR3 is TGTGCCAGCAGCTCCCGGGACAAGCGGACACCCCTCCACTTT.

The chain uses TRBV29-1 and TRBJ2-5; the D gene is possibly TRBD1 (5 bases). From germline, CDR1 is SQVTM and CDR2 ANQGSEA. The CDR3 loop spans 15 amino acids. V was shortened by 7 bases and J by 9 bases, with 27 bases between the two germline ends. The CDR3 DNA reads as TGCAGCGCCGTCTTTACAGGTTACGCCAATCAGCCCCAGTACTTC. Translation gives CSAVFTGYANQPQYF.

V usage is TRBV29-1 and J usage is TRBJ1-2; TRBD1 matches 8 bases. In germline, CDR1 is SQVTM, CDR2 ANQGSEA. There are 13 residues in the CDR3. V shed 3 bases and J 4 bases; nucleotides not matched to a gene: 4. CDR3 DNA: TGCAGCGTTGATGGGACAGGCCTCTATGGCTACACCTTC. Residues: CSVDGTGLYGYTF.

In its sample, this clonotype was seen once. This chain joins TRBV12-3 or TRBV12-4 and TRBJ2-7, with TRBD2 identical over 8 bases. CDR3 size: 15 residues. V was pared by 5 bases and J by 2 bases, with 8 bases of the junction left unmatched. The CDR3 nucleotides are TGTGCCAGCAGTACCCGGGGTAGCGGGACCTACGAGCAGTACTTC. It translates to CASSTRGSGTYEQYF.

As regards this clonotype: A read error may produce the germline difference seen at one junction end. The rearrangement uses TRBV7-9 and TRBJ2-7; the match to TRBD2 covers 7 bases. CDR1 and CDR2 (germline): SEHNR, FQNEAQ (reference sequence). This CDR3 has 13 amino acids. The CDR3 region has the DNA TGTGCCAGCAGCTTAGTCCTAGCGGACGAGCAATACTTC. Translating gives CASSLVLADEQYF.